The 28 T cell receptor beta chains reported below all come from one sample, sequenced in a study of control samples from healthy donors and cancer patients. Here immunoSEQ multiplex PCR was the method, and the copy in TCRdb shows in-frame clones only, minus some. There are over 75,000 clones in the sample; roughly 86% occur only once, and 2% lies in the top ten. Sequencing input: blood. All receptors come from a man between 60 and 75 years old in good health.

The count of this clone is one. V and J are TRBV7-8 and TRBJ2-2, with D maybe TRBD1 (6 bases). The CDR3 spans 14 residues. In germline, CDR1 is SGHVS, CDR2 FQNEAQ. The germline V and J ends were trimmed by 2 bases and 7 bases, with 11 bases remaining between them. In DNA form, the CDR3 reads TGTGCCAGCAGCTTAATACAGGGTAACGGGGAGCTGTTTTTT. It codes for CASSLIQGNGELFF. Together with reference TRBV7-8 and TRBJ2-2, the CDR3 gives the full variable domain: GAGVSQSPRYKVAKRGQDVALRCDPISGHVSLFWYQQALGQGPEFLTYFQNEAQLDKSGLPSDRFFAERPEGSVSTLKIQRTQQEDSAVYLCASSLIQGNGELFFGEGSRLTVL.

The chain carries TRBV4-2 and TRBJ1-2; D is uncertain. Germline V gene lookup returns CDR1 LGHNA and CDR2 YNFKEQ. The V end lost 5 bases, the J end lost 7 bases, and 11 bases lay between the germline ends. The CDR3 is made up of 12 amino acids. In DNA form, the CDR3 reads TGTGCCAGCAGCGAGAATGTGAGTGGCTACACCTTC. It specifies CASSENVSGYTF.

As to this clone: Within the sample, other DNA sequences also encode this same CDR3. The gene calls are TRBV5-6 and TRBJ2-7; D call uncertain. The V gene lost 0 bases and the J gene lost 4 bases, with 2 bases spanning the gap. Germline V CDR1 and CDR2: SGHDT, YYEEEE. This CDR3 comprises 11 residues. The CDR3 DNA reads as TGTGCCAGCAGCTTGGGGTACGAGCAGTACTTC. Translation: CASSLGYEQYF.

This chain joins TRBV7-9 and TRBJ2-3; TRBD1 matches 7 bases. The CDR3 extends over 16 amino acids. Germline trimming cut 5 bases from V and 1 base from J; bases unmatched to any gene: 9. Looked up from germline, CDR1 is SEHNR and CDR2 is FQNEAQ (reference sequence). In DNA, the CDR3 is TGTGCCAGCAGCGTCCAGGGGGACACCCGCACAGATACGCAGTATTTT. It is translated as CASSVQGDTRTDTQYF.

The chain recombines TRBV12-5 with TRBJ2-3, with unresolved D. Germline CDR1 reads LGHNT; CDR2 reads FRNRAP. This CDR3 comprises 12 residues. V was trimmed by 1 base and J by 5 bases, leaving 4 bases between them. CDR3 DNA sequence: TGTGCTAGTGGTTTGGCGAGAGATACGCAGTATTTT. The encoded protein is CASGLARDTQYF.

This chain joins TRBV6-6 and TRBJ2-3; D is possibly TRBD2 (5 bases). There are 14 residues in the CDR3. V was trimmed by 6 bases and J by 0 bases, leaving 10 bases between them. Germline V gives CDR1 MNHNY, CDR2 SVGAGI (reference sequence). The CDR3 spells CASRGGLSTDTQYF. The CDR3 DNA is TGTGCCAGCAGGGGCGGGCTGAGCACAGATACGCAGTATTTT.

This sequence joins TRBV3-1 (or the pseudogene TRBV3-2) and TRBJ1-6; D unclear. CDR3 length equals 15 residues. Trimming removed 4 bases at V and 3 bases at J, with 10 bases between. Germline V gene lookup returns CDR1 LGHDT and CDR2 YNNKEL (reference sequence). CDR3 protein: CASSPSQVYNSPLHF. CDR3 coding DNA: TGTGCCAGCAGCCCAAGTCAAGTCTATAATTCACCCCTCCACTTT.

The chain uses TRBV2 and TRBJ2-1; 9 bases fit TRBD1. The CDR3 runs 13 residues. CDR1 SNHLY and CDR2 FYNNEI come from the germline V gene. With 7 bases clipped from V and 6 bases from J, the junction kept 4 bases outside the gene matches. The DNA for the CDR3 is TGTGCCAGCACTTCGGACAGGGGCAATGAGCAGTTCTTC. Encoded protein: CASTSDRGNEQFF. The variable domain in full, with the rest retrieved from reference TRBV2 and TRBJ2-1, is EPEVTQTPSHQVTQMGQEVILRCVPISNHLYFYWYRQILGQKVEFLVSFYNNEISEKSEIFDDQFSVERPDGSNFTLKIRSTKLEDSAMYFCASTSDRGNEQFFGPGTRLTVL.

This sequence joins TRBV19 and TRBJ2-2, with D maybe TRBD2 (6 bases). Germline CDR1 is LNHDA and CDR2 is SQIVND (reference sequence). Trimming stripped 6 bases from V and 4 bases from J, with 18 bases between. CDR3 length: 16 amino acids. The CDR3 here is CASRGFPGEATGELFF. In DNA form, the CDR3 reads TGTGCCAGTAGGGGGTTTCCGGGAGAAGCCACCGGGGAGCTGTTTTTT.

The rearrangement links TRBV5-1 to TRBJ1-1; D remains unclear. V lost 2 bases to trimming and J lost 1 base, with 6 bases between them. This CDR3 spans 13 amino acids. The germline V gene encodes CDR1 SGHRS and CDR2 YFSETQ. CDR3 sequence: CASSFQQNTEAFF. As DNA, the CDR3 is TGCGCCAGCAGCTTTCAACAGAACACTGAAGCTTTCTTT.

The chain couples TRBV9 to TRBJ1-3, with D perhaps matching TRBD1 (5 bases). The length of the CDR3 is 15 residues. Germline lookup yields CDR1 SGDLS and CDR2 YYNGEE. Trimming took off 3 bases at V and 3 bases at J, with 13 bases between the two ends. CDR3 DNA sequence: TGTGCCAGCAGCGCCTCGTCAGGGAGTGGAAACACCATATATTTT. Translation gives CASSASSGSGNTIYF.

The chain is built from TRBV7-6 and TRBJ2-3; 9 bases line up with TRBD2. This CDR3 region has 18 residues. The ends lost 5 bases at V and 4 bases at J; junction bases unmatched: 16. Per germline, CDR1 SGHVS and CDR2 FNYEAQ. As DNA, the CDR3 is TGTGCCAGCAGCGAACATCGGACTAGCGCGCTCCTGGCAGATACGCAGTATTTT. Translated: CASSEHRTSALLADTQYF.

This chain joins TRBV2 and TRBJ2-5, with TRBD1 as a possible D gene (5 bases). Germline values: CDR1 SNHLY, CDR2 FYNNEI. There are 16 residues in the CDR3. Deletions cut 6 bases from V and 3 bases from J, with 20 bases between. The CDR3 region is CASRDLGVLRKETQYF. The CDR3 coding sequence is TGTGCCAGCAGAGACTTAGGGGTGCTGAGGAAAGAGACCCAGTACTTC.

V usage is TRBV7-2 and J usage is TRBJ2-2, with D uncertain. The germline gives CDR1 SGHTA, CDR2 FQGNSA. The CDR3 has 14 residues. V shed 3 bases and J shed 1 base, with 6 bases lying between them. CDR3 loop: CASSLGMNTGELFF. The CDR3 DNA reads as TGTGCCAGCAGCTTGGGGATGAACACCGGGGAGCTGTTTTTT.

V usage is TRBV6-6 and J usage is TRBJ2-3; TRBD1 agrees at 8 bases. The length of the CDR3 is 14 residues. In germline, CDR1 is MNHNY, CDR2 SVGAGI (reference sequence). V lost 5 bases to trimming and J lost 1 base; unmatched junction nucleotides: 2. CDR3 loop: CASSQTGGTDTQYF. The CDR3 coding sequence is TGTGCCAGCAGTCAGACAGGGGGCACAGATACGCAGTATTTT.

The chain employs TRBV3-1 (or the pseudogene TRBV3-2) and TRBJ1-6; TRBD1 is a possible D gene (5 bases). Germline V gene data show CDR1 as LGHDT and CDR2 as YNNKEL (reference sequence). CDR3 length: 14 amino acids. V dropped 2 bases and J dropped 10 bases, with 12 bases sitting between them. DNA for the CDR3: TGTGCCAGCAGCCAAAGGCCAGGGAAGTCACCCCTCCACTTT. Its protein product is CASSQRPGKSPLHF.

The chain has TRBV5-1 and TRBJ1-2, with D perhaps matching TRBD1 (6 bases). Germline V gene sequence: CDR1 SGHRS, CDR2 YFSETQ. The CDR3 is 13 amino acids. Trimming removed 0 bases from V and 8 bases from J, with 11 bases in between. The CDR3 reads CASSLGTAGGYTF. The CDR3 DNA is TGCGCCAGCAGCTTGGGGACAGCAGGCGGCTACACCTTC.

The V call is TRBV18, the J call TRBJ1-2; no firm D call. The CDR3 runs to 17 residues. V lost 0 bases to trimming and J lost 6 bases, with 20 bases between them. The germline V gene has CDR1 KGHSH and CDR2 LQKENI. CDR3 sequence (DNA): TGTGCCAGCTCACCACCGGGAATGGAAGTCCCTCTGCATGGCTACACCTTC. Protein product: CASSPPGMEVPLHGYTF.

V gene TRBV7-8 combines with J gene TRBJ2-2, with D possibly matching TRBD1 (6 bases). The CDR3 spans 14 residues. The V end lost 5 bases, the J end lost 11 bases, and 18 bases lay between the germline ends. The germline V gene encodes CDR1 SGHVS and CDR2 FQNEAQ. The CDR3 here is CASSRDKSSAELFF. The DNA of the CDR3 is TGTGCCAGCAGCCGGGACAAAAGCTCTGCAGAGCTGTTTTTT.

The chain uses TRBV3-1 (or the pseudogene TRBV3-2) and TRBJ2-3; 9 bases agree with TRBD2. Germline CDR1 and CDR2: LGHDT and YNNKEL (reference sequence). The CDR3 consists of 15 residues. With V trimmed by 4 bases and J by 9 bases, 11 bases remained unmatched. Written as DNA, the CDR3 is TGTGCCAGCAGCCTTTATAGCGGGGGCCGTGGAACGCAGTATTTT. Protein: CASSLYSGGRGTQYF.

The chain's CDR3 is CASSLRSRDRGYGYTF. The CDR3 bases are TGTGCCAGCAGTTTAAGGTCTAGGGACAGGGGGTATGGCTACACCTTC. The chain recombines TRBV28 with TRBJ1-2; TRBD1 agrees at 11 bases. With V trimmed by 2 bases and J by 5 bases, 7 bases remained unmatched. The CDR3 totals 16 residues. Germline values: CDR1 MDHEN, CDR2 SYDVKM.

The rearrangement uses TRBV2 and TRBJ1-4, with a possible D match to TRBD1 (6 bases). Trimming pared 6 bases from V and 6 bases from J, leaving 17 bases between. The germline CDR1 and CDR2 sequences are SNHLY and FYNNEI. The CDR3 spans 15 residues. CDR3 amino acids: CASSPQGILDEKLFF. In nucleotides, the CDR3 is TGTGCCAGCAGCCCCCAGGGGATTTTGGATGAAAAACTGTTTTTT.

J is TRBJ2-2 and V is TRBV7-9; 9 bases are shared with TRBD1. Germline CDR1 is SEHNR and CDR2 is FQNEAQ (reference sequence). Germline trimming cut 6 bases from V and 4 bases from J; bases unmatched to any gene: 3. The CDR3 is made up of 14 amino acids. This CDR3 is CASRQGAITGELFF. The DNA for the CDR3 is TGTGCCAGCAGACAGGGGGCGATCACCGGGGAGCTGTTTTTT.

DNA of the CDR3: TGTGCCAACTCCTTCGGGACAGCAGATACGCAGTATTTT. It specifies CANSFGTADTQYF. This chain uses TRBV5-4 with TRBJ2-3; 7 nucleotides align to TRBD1. The V gene's germline CDR1 is SGHNT and CDR2 YYREEE (reference sequence). J gave up 4 bases and V 9 bases, and 8 bases lay outside the gene matches. The CDR3 extends over 13 amino acids.

V and J are TRBV11-2 and TRBJ2-6, with TRBD1 identical over 8 bases. CDR1 SGHAT and CDR2 FQNNGV come from the germline V gene. With V trimmed by 3 bases and J by 2 bases, 12 bases remained unmatched. The CDR3 runs to 19 residues. The CDR3 reads CASSFAMAVRGPGANVLTF. CDR3 coding DNA: TGTGCCAGCAGCTTCGCCATGGCGGTCAGGGGGCCTGGGGCCAACGTCCTGACTTTC.

This clone was seen a handful of times. This sequence joins TRBV10-2 and TRBJ2-7; 9 nucleotides align to TRBD1. Germline V gene sequence: CDR1 WSHSY, CDR2 SAAADI. The CDR3 runs 14 residues. V trimming: 6 bases; J trimming: 6 bases; junction bases outside the gene matches: 9. The CDR3 here is CASSEQGAVVEQYF. The CDR3 region has the DNA TGCGCCAGCAGCGAACAGGGGGCCGTTGTCGAGCAGTACTTC.

The gene calls are TRBV4-2 and TRBJ2-3; the D gene is possibly TRBD1 (5 bases). Trimming removed 2 bases from V and 6 bases from J, with 12 bases in between. The CDR3 covers 14 residues. Germline V gene lookup returns CDR1 LGHNA and CDR2 YNFKEQ. CDR3 region: CASSQQRQSDTQYF. Written as DNA, the CDR3 is TGTGCCAGCAGCCAACAACGACAGAGCGATACGCAGTATTTT.

The V call is TRBV7-9, the J call TRBJ2-4; 13 bases are a match to TRBD2. Germline CDR1 reads SEHNR; CDR2 reads FQNEAQ (reference sequence). The length of the CDR3 is 15 residues. V trimming: 0 bases; J trimming: 7 bases; junction bases outside the gene matches: 0. The CDR3 nucleotides are TGTGCCAGCAGCTTAGCGACTAGCGGGAGGAACATTCAGTACTTC. Protein sequence: CASSLATSGRNIQYF.